One and the same sample provided the 8 T cell receptor beta chains below, sequenced in a study of T cell responses to AZD1222 COVID-19 vaccine. TCRdb's table, derived via immunoSEQ multiplex PCR, lists solely in-frame clones and lacks some. The table has about 100,000 clones, about 92% seen once; the top ten hold about 1.2%. Material: peripheral blood, obtained on day 0 of AZD1222 vaccination. The receptors stem from an adult in good health.

The chain combines TRBV7-3 with TRBJ2-7, with TRBD2 identical over 10 bases. The germline CDR1 and CDR2 sequences are SGHTA and FQGTGA. Unmatched junction bases numbered 7, after V lost 1 base and J lost 7 bases. There are 15 residues in the CDR3. CDR3 sequence: CASSLSLAGASEQYF. In DNA form, the CDR3 reads TGTGCCAGCAGCTTAAGTCTAGCGGGAGCGTCGGAGCAGTACTTC.

V is TRBV7-2 and J is TRBJ2-7; 10 bases map to TRBD2. The junction had 10 bases not matched to a gene; V was cut back by 5 bases and J by 6 bases. CDR3 length equals 15 residues. The germline V gene encodes CDR1 SGHTA and CDR2 FQGNSA. The CDR3 DNA is TGTGCCAGCAGCCAAGGAGGAGCGGGAGGGCGCGAGCAGTACTTC. Amino acids: CASSQGGAGGREQYF.

J is TRBJ1-6 and V is TRBV6-6, with D unresolved. V shed 4 bases and J shed 7 bases, with 8 bases lying between them. Germline-derived CDR1 and CDR2 are MNHNY and SVGAGI (reference sequence). The CDR3 spans 13 residues. The CDR3: CASSSQQNSPLHF. The DNA for the CDR3 is TGTGCCAGCAGTTCACAGCAAAATTCACCCCTCCACTTT.

The rearrangement joins TRBV7-9 to TRBJ2-3, with D unclear. V dropped 3 bases and J dropped 3 bases, with 4 bases sitting between them. The CDR3 runs 12 residues. Germline loops: CDR1 SEHNR, CDR2 FQNEAQ (reference sequence). CDR3 DNA: TGTGCCAGCAGCTTCGTGACAGATACGCAGTATTTT. Its protein is CASSFVTDTQYF.

The chain carries TRBV19 and TRBJ1-1, with D perhaps TRBD1 (5 bases). CDR3 length: 14 residues. Germline CDR1 and CDR2: LNHDA and SQIVND (reference sequence). Trimming took 3 bases from V and 1 from J, leaving 9 bases between them. CDR3 in amino acids: CASSIKRGNTEAFF. For the CDR3, the DNA is TGTGCCAGTAGTATTAAGAGGGGGAACACTGAAGCTTTCTTT.

The chain is built from TRBV7-3 and TRBJ1-2; D remains unclear. This CDR3 is 13 amino acids long. Germline CDR1 is SGHTA and CDR2 is FQGTGA. V lost 1 base, J lost 7 bases, and 10 bases lay in between. CDR3 coding DNA: TGTGCCAGCAGCTTAATTAGGGAGGCTGGCTACACCTTC. It codes for CASSLIREAGYTF. The full variable domain, rest sourced from reference TRBV7-3 and TRBJ1-2, is GAGVSQTPSNKVTEKGKYVELRCDPISGHTALYWYRQSLGQGPEFLIYFQGTGAADDSGLPNDRFFAVRPEGSVSTLKIQRTERGDSAVYLCASSLIREAGYTFGSGTRLTVV.

The V and J genes are TRBV5-6 and TRBJ2-7; TRBD1 aligns across 8 bases. The ends lost 0 bases at V and 3 bases at J; junction bases unmatched: 5. This CDR3 comprises 15 residues. Germline CDR1 reads SGHDT; CDR2 reads YYEEEE. CDR3 region: CASSLEGTGIYEQYF. The CDR3 coding sequence is TGTGCCAGCAGCTTGGAAGGGACAGGAATCTACGAGCAGTACTTC.

The CDR3 DNA reads TGTGCCAGCAGTTTTCCCGGGACAGGGGGCAATCAGCCCCAGCATTTT. Translating gives CASSFPGTGGNQPQHF. The chain couples TRBV6-2 or TRBV6-3 to TRBJ1-5; TRBD1 agrees at 10 bases. The ends lost 4 bases at V and 2 bases at J; junction bases unmatched: 5. CDR3 length: 16 amino acids. Germline values: CDR1 MNHEY, CDR2 SVGEGT.